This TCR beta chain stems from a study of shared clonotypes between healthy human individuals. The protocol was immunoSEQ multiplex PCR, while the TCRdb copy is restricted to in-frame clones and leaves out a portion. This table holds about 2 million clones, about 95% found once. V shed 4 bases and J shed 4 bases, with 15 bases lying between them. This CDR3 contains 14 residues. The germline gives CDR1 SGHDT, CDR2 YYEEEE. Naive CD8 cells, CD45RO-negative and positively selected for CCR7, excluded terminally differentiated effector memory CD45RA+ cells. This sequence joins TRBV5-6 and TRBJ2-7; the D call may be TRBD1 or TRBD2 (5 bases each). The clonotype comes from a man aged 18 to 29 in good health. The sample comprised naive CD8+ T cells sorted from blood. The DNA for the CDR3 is TGTGCCAGCAGCGTTGCACCCGAGGGGTACGAGCAGTACTTC. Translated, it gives CASSVAPEGYEQYF.